This TCR beta chain was documented in a study of CD8 T cells in Susac syndrome. Study context: Within the group of sequenced Susac syndrome patients, 5 or 6 had active disease and eight or nine were in remission.

Reverse transcription used about 0.5 to 1 ug RNA and random hexamers. A single record per CDR3 protein comes from TCRdb applying MiXCR to the immunoSEQ multiplex PCR reads. The repertoire has 200,000 or so distinct CDR3 sequences, approximately 95% of them found once; the top ten carry less than 0.2%. The CDR3 runs to 18 residues. The V and J ends lost 5 bases and 4 bases, in that order; junction bases with no gene match: 19. Germline CDR1 SQVTM, CDR2 ANQGSEA. The rearrangement links TRBV29-1 to TRBJ1-2; 10 nucleotides align to TRBD1. The sample was CD8+ T cells from PBMCs. The TCR comes from a human donor with Susac syndrome. This chain's CDR3 is CSVFHNQLRGQGSYGYTF. The DNA for the CDR3 is TGCAGCGTTTTCCATAACCAACTCAGGGGACAGGGGAGCTATGGCTACACCTTC.